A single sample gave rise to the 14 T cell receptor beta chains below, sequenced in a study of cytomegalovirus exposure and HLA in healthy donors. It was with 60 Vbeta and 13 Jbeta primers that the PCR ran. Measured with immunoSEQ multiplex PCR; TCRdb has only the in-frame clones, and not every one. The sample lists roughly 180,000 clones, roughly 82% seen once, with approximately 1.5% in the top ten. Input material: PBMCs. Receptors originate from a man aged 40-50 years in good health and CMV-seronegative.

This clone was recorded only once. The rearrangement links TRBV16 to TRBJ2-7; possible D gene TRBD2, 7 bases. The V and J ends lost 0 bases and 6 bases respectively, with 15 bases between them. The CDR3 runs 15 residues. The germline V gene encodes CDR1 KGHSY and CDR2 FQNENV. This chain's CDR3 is CASSQSAGGLGEQYF. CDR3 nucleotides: TGTGCCAGCAGCCAATCGGCCGGGGGGCTTGGCGAGCAGTACTTC.

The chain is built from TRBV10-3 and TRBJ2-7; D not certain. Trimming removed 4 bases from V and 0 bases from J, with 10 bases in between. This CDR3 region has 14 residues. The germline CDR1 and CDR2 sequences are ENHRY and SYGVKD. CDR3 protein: CAISGTSRSYEQYF. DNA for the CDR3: TGTGCCATCAGTGGAACTTCACGCTCCTACGAGCAGTACTTC.

CDR3 coding DNA: TGTGCCAGCAGCCGACAGGGGGGAATCACCGGGGAGCTGTTTTTT. Residues: CASSRQGGITGELFF. The rearrangement uses TRBV7-9 and TRBJ2-2; TRBD1 matches at 9 bases. The CDR3 loop spans 15 amino acids. The V and J ends lost 5 bases and 4 bases, in that order; junction bases with no gene match: 5. Germline lookup yields CDR1 SEHNR and CDR2 FQNEAQ (reference sequence).

CDR3 region: CASSYGLGDNEQYF. CDR3 sequence (DNA): TGTGCCAGCAGTTACGGGCTAGGGGACAACGAGCAGTACTTC. The chain joins TRBV6-5 to TRBJ2-7, with D perhaps matching TRBD1 (6 bases). V was pared by 2 bases and J by 5 bases, with 13 bases between. Germline lookup yields CDR1 MNHEY and CDR2 SVGAGI. This CDR3 region has 14 residues.

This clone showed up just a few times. The CDR3 coding sequence is TGTGCCAGCAGCTGGACCGGGACTACAACGATAGATACGCAGTATTTT. Amino acid sequence: CASSWTGTTTIDTQYF. This rearrangement joins TRBV5-5 to TRBJ2-3, with 7 nucleotides matching TRBD2. Germline V lookup: CDR1 SGHKS, CDR2 YYEKEE (reference sequence). The CDR3 sequence is 16 residues long. V shed 3 bases, J shed 5 bases, and the junction held 12 bases outside the gene matches.

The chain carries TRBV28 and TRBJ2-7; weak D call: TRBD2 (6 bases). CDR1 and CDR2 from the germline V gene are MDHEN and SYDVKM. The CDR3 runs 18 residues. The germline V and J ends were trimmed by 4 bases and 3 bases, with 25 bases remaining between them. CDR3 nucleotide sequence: TGTGCCAGCAGTTCACACCAAAGAATCCGGGACTTTAACTACGAGCAGTACTTC. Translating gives CASSSHQRIRDFNYEQYF. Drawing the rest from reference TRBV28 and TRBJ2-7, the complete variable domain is DVKVTQSSRYLVKRTGEKVFLECVQDMDHENMFWYRQDPGLGLRLIYFSYDVKMKEKGDIPEGYSVSREKKERFSLILESASTNQTSMYLCASSSHQRIRDFNYEQYFGPGTRLTVT.

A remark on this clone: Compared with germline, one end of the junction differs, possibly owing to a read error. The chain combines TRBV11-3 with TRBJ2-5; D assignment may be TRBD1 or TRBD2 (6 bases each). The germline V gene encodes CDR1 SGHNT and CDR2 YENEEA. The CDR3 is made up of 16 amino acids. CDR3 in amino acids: CASSLGTHPGVETQYF. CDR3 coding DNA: TGTGCCAGCAGTTTAGGGACTCACCCAGGGGTAGAGACCCAGTACTTC.

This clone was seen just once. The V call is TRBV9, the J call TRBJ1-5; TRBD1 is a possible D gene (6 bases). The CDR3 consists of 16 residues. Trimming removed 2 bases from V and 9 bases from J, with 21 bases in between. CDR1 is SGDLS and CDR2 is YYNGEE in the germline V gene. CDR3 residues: CASSVEGGVPNWPQHF. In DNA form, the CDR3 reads TGTGCCAGCAGCGTTGAGGGGGGGGTACCGAATTGGCCCCAGCATTTT.

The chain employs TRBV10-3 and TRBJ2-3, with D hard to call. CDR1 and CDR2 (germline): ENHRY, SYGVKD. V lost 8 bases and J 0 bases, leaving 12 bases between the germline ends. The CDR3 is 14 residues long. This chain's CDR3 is CAIRSESSTDTQYF. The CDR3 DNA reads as TGTGCCATCCGTTCCGAGTCTAGCACAGATACGCAGTATTTT.

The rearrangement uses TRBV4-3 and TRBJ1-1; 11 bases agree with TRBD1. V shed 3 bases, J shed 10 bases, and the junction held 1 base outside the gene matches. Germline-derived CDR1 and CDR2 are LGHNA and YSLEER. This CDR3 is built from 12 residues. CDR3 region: CASSQDRGLAFF. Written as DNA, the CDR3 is TGCGCCAGCAGCCAGGACAGGGGGCTAGCTTTCTTT.

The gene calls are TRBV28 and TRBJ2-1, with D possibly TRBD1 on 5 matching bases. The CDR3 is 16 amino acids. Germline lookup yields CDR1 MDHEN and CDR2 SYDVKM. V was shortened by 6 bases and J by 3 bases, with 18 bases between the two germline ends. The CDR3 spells CASSPRLEGDYNEQFF. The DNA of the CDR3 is TGTGCCAGCAGCCCCCGGTTAGAAGGGGACTACAATGAGCAGTTCTTC.

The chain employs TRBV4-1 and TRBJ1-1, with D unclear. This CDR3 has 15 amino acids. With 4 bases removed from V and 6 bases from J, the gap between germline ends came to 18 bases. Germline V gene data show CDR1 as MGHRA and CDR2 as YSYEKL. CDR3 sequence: CASSPIRTGTAEAFF. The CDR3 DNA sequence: TGCGCCAGCAGCCCAATCCGGACGGGAACGGCTGAAGCTTTCTTT.

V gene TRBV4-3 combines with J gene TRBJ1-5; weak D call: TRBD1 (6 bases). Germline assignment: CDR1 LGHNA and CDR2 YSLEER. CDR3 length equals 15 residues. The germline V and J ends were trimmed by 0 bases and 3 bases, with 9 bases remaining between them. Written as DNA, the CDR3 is TGCGCCAGCAGCCAAGACAGGGGCCTCAATCAGCCCCAGCATTTT. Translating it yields CASSQDRGLNQPQHF.

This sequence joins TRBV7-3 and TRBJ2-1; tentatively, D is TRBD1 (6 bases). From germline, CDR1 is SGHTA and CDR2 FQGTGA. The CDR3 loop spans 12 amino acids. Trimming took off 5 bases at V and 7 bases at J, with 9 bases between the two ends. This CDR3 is CASSPGTNEQFF. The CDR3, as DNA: TGTGCCAGCAGCCCTGGGACAAATGAGCAGTTCTTC.